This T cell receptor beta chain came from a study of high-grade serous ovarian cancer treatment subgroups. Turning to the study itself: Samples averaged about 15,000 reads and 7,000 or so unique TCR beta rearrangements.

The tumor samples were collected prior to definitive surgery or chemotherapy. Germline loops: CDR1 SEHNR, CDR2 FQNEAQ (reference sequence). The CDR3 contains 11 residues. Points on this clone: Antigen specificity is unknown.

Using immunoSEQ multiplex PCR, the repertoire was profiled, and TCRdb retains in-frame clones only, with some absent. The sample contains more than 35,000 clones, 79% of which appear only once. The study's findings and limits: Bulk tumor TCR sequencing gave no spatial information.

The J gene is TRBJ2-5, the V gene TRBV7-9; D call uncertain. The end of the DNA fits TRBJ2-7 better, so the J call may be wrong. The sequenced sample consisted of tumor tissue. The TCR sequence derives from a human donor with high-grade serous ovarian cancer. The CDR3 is CASSSLGEQYF. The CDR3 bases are TGTGCCAGCAGCTCATTGGGCGAGCAGTACTTC.